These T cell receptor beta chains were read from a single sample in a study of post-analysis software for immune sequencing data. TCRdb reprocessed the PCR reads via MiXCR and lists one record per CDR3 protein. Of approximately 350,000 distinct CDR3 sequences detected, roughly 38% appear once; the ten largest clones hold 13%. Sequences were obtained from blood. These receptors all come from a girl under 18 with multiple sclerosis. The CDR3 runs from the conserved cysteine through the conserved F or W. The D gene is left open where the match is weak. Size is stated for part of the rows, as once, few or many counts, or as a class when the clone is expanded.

CDR3aa: CASSQGLGTGDNEQYF
CDR3nt: TGTGCCAGCAGCCAAGGTTTAGGGACAGGGGACAACGAGCAGTACTTC
v_gene: TRBV3-1
abundance: -
j_gene: TRBJ2-7
d_gene: TRBD1

CDR3aa: CASSSSPSGDYEQYF
CDR3nt: TGTGCCAGCAGCTCCTCCCCCTCGGGAGACTACGAGCAGTACTTC
v_gene: TRBV7-3
abundance: -
j_gene: TRBJ2-7
d_gene: -

CDR3aa: CASSETYFGYTF
CDR3nt: TGTGCCAGCAGTGAGACGTACTTCGGCTACACCTTC
v_gene: TRBV2
abundance: -
j_gene: TRBJ1-2
d_gene: -

CDR3aa: CASSYPRGGSYEQYF
CDR3nt: TGTGCCAGCAGTTACCCGAGGGGGGGTTCCTACGAGCAGTACTTC
v_gene: TRBV6-5
abundance: -
j_gene: TRBJ2-7
d_gene: -

CDR3aa: CASSWTAYEQYF
CDR3nt: TGTGCCAGCAGTTGGACAGCGTACGAGCAGTACTTC
v_gene: TRBV12-3/TRBV12-4
abundance: -
j_gene: TRBJ2-7
d_gene: -

CDR3aa: CASSQSIRGQGYGYTF
CDR3nt: TGCGCCAGCAGCCAGTCCATCAGGGGGCAGGGCTATGGCTACACCTTC
v_gene: TRBV4-3
abundance: -
j_gene: TRBJ1-2
d_gene: TRBD1

CDR3aa: CASTPRGDEQYF
CDR3nt: TGTGCCAGCACCCCCAGGGGGGACGAGCAGTACTTC
v_gene: TRBV7-2
abundance: few
j_gene: TRBJ2-7
d_gene: -

CDR3aa: CASSQDPRNTEAFF
CDR3nt: TGTGCCAGCAGCCAAGATCCCAGGAACACTGAAGCTTTCTTT
v_gene: TRBV4-2
abundance: -
j_gene: TRBJ1-1
d_gene: -

CDR3aa: CASSLVGTGDYGYTF
CDR3nt: TGTGCCAGCAGCTTAGTAGGGACAGGGGACTATGGCTACACCTTC
v_gene: TRBV7-9
abundance: -
j_gene: TRBJ1-2
d_gene: TRBD1

CDR3aa: CSATLGTGHKLFF
CDR3nt: TGCAGTGCAACGCTAGGGACAGGCCACAAACTGTTTTTT
v_gene: TRBV20-1
abundance: few
j_gene: TRBJ1-4
d_gene: TRBD1

CDR3aa: CASSYTTHGEQFF
CDR3nt: TGTGCCAGCAGTTACACTACCCACGGTGAGCAGTTCTTC
v_gene: TRBV6-5
abundance: few
j_gene: TRBJ2-1
d_gene: -

CDR3aa: CASSNPIGVGYGYTF
CDR3nt: TGTGCCAGCAGCAATCCCATCGGGGTAGGCTATGGCTACACCTTC
v_gene: TRBV7-2
abundance: -
j_gene: TRBJ1-2
d_gene: -

CDR3aa: CASSQVFRGFNEKLFF
CDR3nt: TGCGCCAGCAGCCAAGTATTCAGGGGCTTTAATGAAAAACTGTTTTTT
v_gene: TRBV4-1
abundance: -
j_gene: TRBJ1-4
d_gene: -

CDR3aa: CASSLESGCPEAFF
CDR3nt: TGCGCCAGCAGCTTGGAGTCAGGATGCCCTGAAGCTTTCTTT
v_gene: TRBV5-1
abundance: -
j_gene: TRBJ1-1
d_gene: -

CDR3aa: CASSPGQGIYNEQFF
CDR3nt: TGCGCCAGCAGCCCCGGACAGGGGATATACAATGAGCAGTTCTTC
v_gene: TRBV5-1
abundance: few
j_gene: TRBJ2-1
d_gene: TRBD1

CDR3aa: CANSSGTVYQGTQYF
CDR3nt: TGTGCCAACAGTTCTGGGACTGTATACCAAGGGACCCAGTACTTC
v_gene: TRBV6-6
abundance: -
j_gene: TRBJ2-5
d_gene: -

CDR3aa: CASSDSINYGYTF
CDR3nt: TGTGCCAGCAGTGACAGCATTAACTATGGCTACACCTTC
v_gene: TRBV6-1
abundance: -
j_gene: TRBJ1-2
d_gene: -

CDR3aa: CASSQVSAWNTGELFF
CDR3nt: TGCGCCAGCAGCCAAGTTAGCGCTTGGAACACCGGGGAGCTGTTTTTT
v_gene: TRBV4-1
abundance: -
j_gene: TRBJ2-2
d_gene: -

CDR3aa: CASSLGRVQPQHF
CDR3nt: TGTGCCAGCAGTTTAGGCAGGGTTCAGCCCCAGCATTTT
v_gene: TRBV12-3/TRBV12-4
abundance: many
j_gene: TRBJ1-5
d_gene: -

CDR3aa: CSAEGVGYGYTF
CDR3nt: TGCAGCGCCGAGGGGGTAGGCTATGGCTACACCTTC
v_gene: TRBV29-1
abundance: few
j_gene: TRBJ1-2
d_gene: -

CDR3aa: CASSQQGMNYGYTF
CDR3nt: TGCGCCAGCAGCCAACAGGGGATGAACTATGGCTACACCTTC
v_gene: TRBV5-1
abundance: many
j_gene: TRBJ1-2
d_gene: TRBD1

CDR3aa: CASSLDTGVGSPLHF
CDR3nt: TGTGCCAGCAGTTTAGATACAGGAGTGGGTTCACCCCTCCACTTT
v_gene: TRBV12-3/TRBV12-4
abundance: -
j_gene: TRBJ1-6
d_gene: -

CDR3aa: CASSLVDMNTEAFF
CDR3nt: TGTGCCAGCAGCTTAGTCGACATGAACACTGAAGCTTTCTTT
v_gene: TRBV7-8
abundance: -
j_gene: TRBJ1-1
d_gene: -

CDR3aa: CASEGSWDNSPLHF
CDR3nt: TGTGCCAGCGAGGGAAGTTGGGATAATTCACCCCTCCACTTT
v_gene: TRBV28
abundance: -
j_gene: TRBJ1-6
d_gene: -

CDR3aa: CASSLTASTDTQYF
CDR3nt: TGCGCCAGCAGCTTAACCGCTAGCACAGATACGCAGTATTTT
v_gene: TRBV5-1
abundance: many
j_gene: TRBJ2-3
d_gene: -

CDR3aa: CASSLGGNNSPLHF
CDR3nt: TGTGCCAGCAGCTTGGGGGGTAACAATTCACCCCTCCACTTT
v_gene: TRBV11-2
abundance: -
j_gene: TRBJ1-6
d_gene: -

CDR3aa: CATSRDLQGEGTQYF
CDR3nt: TGTGCCACCAGCAGAGATCTGCAGGGAGAGGGGACCCAGTACTTC
v_gene: TRBV15
abundance: -
j_gene: TRBJ2-5
d_gene: -

CDR3aa: CASSLYSSGGYNEQFF
CDR3nt: TGTGCCAGCAGTTTATATTCTAGCGGGGGTTACAATGAGCAGTTCTTC
v_gene: TRBV28
abundance: few
j_gene: TRBJ2-1
d_gene: TRBD2

CDR3aa: CATRWGNSPLHF
CDR3nt: TGTGCCACCAGGTGGGGGAATTCACCCCTCCACTTT
v_gene: TRBV15
abundance: few
j_gene: TRBJ1-6
d_gene: -

CDR3aa: CSVESGQVETQYF
CDR3nt: TGCAGCGTTGAGTCCGGACAGGTAGAGACCCAGTACTTC
v_gene: TRBV29-1
abundance: many
j_gene: TRBJ2-5
d_gene: TRBD1

CDR3aa: CASGLGGAFRTEAFF
CDR3nt: TGTGCTAGTGGTTTGGGAGGGGCTTTTAGGACTGAAGCTTTCTTT
v_gene: TRBV12-5
abundance: -
j_gene: TRBJ1-1
d_gene: -

CDR3aa: CATSRVRGGGGNEQFF
CDR3nt: TGTGCCACCAGCAGAGTACGGGGGGGCGGGGGCAATGAGCAGTTCTTC
v_gene: TRBV15
abundance: few
j_gene: TRBJ2-1
d_gene: TRBD2

CDR3aa: CSARAGNQPQHF
CDR3nt: TGCAGTGCTAGAGCGGGGAATCAGCCCCAGCATTTT
v_gene: TRBV20-1
abundance: many
j_gene: TRBJ1-5
d_gene: -

CDR3aa: CASRRLERGPTDAQYF
CDR3nt: TGTGCCAGCAGACGTTTGGAGCGGGGGCCCACAGATGCGCAGTATTTT
v_gene: TRBV12-3/TRBV12-4
abundance: -
j_gene: TRBJ2-3
d_gene: TRBD2

CDR3aa: CASLKTGTVPNTEAFF
CDR3nt: TGTGCCAGCCTTAAAACCGGGACAGTTCCGAACACTGAAGCTTTCTTT
v_gene: TRBV7-2
abundance: -
j_gene: TRBJ1-1
d_gene: TRBD1

CDR3aa: CASRRDTSYEQYF
CDR3nt: TGTGCCAGCAGGAGGGACACCTCCTACGAGCAGTACTTC
v_gene: TRBV12-3/TRBV12-4
abundance: few
j_gene: TRBJ2-7
d_gene: -

CDR3aa: CASSGTGAGYTDTQYF
CDR3nt: TGTGCCAGTTCCGGGACAGGGGCTGGTTACACAGATACGCAGTATTTT
v_gene: TRBV13
abundance: few
j_gene: TRBJ2-3
d_gene: TRBD1

CDR3aa: CASRTGTPYEQYF
CDR3nt: TGTGCCAGCAGAACCGGGACACCCTACGAGCAGTACTTC
v_gene: TRBV28
abundance: -
j_gene: TRBJ2-7
d_gene: -

CDR3aa: CSVADSYEQYF
CDR3nt: TGCAGCGTGGCCGATAGCTACGAGCAGTACTTC
v_gene: TRBV29-1
abundance: few
j_gene: TRBJ2-7
d_gene: -

CDR3aa: CASSQGAGATYNEQFF
CDR3nt: TGCGCCAGCAGCCAAGGAGCGGGGGCCACTTACAATGAGCAGTTCTTC
v_gene: TRBV4-1
abundance: -
j_gene: TRBJ2-1
d_gene: TRBD2

CDR3aa: CASSGTGTGGEETQYF
CDR3nt: TGTGCCAGCAGCGGTACCGGGACAGGGGGCGAGGAGACCCAGTACTTC
v_gene: TRBV27
abundance: -
j_gene: TRBJ2-5
d_gene: TRBD1

CDR3aa: CASSPPTSGTGELFF
CDR3nt: TGTGCCAGCAGCCCTCCGACTAGCGGTACCGGGGAGCTGTTTTTT
v_gene: TRBV7-2
abundance: few
j_gene: TRBJ2-2
d_gene: TRBD2

CDR3aa: CASSGQTVLSYGYTF
CDR3nt: TGTGCCAGCAGTGGACAGACAGTCCTTAGCTATGGCTACACCTTC
v_gene: TRBV2
abundance: -
j_gene: TRBJ1-2
d_gene: -